This T cell receptor (beta chain) was documented in a study of blood T cell repertoires in COVID-19. As for the study in general: There were acute and convalescent COVID-19 samples, and they came from the United States, Italy and Spain.

In the original workflow: Estimated nucleated cell counts came from reference gene primer amplification. Clones were sequenced by immunoSEQ multiplex PCR, and TCRdb holds only the in-frame ones, with some missing. V, J and clone size reflect that table, while D and trimming were determined from the DNA. Among about 160,000 clones listed, around 82% were seen once. Germline lookup yields CDR1 MDHEN and CDR2 SYDVKM. The CDR3 is 15 amino acids. Unmatched junction bases numbered 16, after V lost 11 bases and J lost 4 bases. Sample: peripheral blood. The TCR was taken from a man aged 18 to 30 with active or convalescent COVID-19. The chain has TRBV28 and TRBJ2-7; TRBD2 matches at 8 bases. This chain's CDR3 is CAHGGASIGDYEQYF. Written as DNA, the CDR3 is TGTGCCCACGGGGGGGCCTCTATCGGGGATTACGAGCAGTACTTC.